Following are 29 T cell receptor beta chains from one sample sequenced in a study of cytomegalovirus exposure and HLA in healthy donors. The PCR was carried out with 60 Vbeta primers and 13 Jbeta primers. Repertoires were generated with immunoSEQ multiplex PCR, while TCRdb's copy carries only in-frame clones and drops some. The sample has over 90,000 clones, approximately 75% seen once. Sequenced input: PBMCs. Receptors originate from a woman aged 70-85 years in good health and CMV-seropositive.

The chain carries TRBV7-8 and TRBJ2-1, with 8 nucleotides matching TRBD1. Germline CDR1 reads SGHVS; CDR2 reads FQNEAQ. V was clipped by 1 base and J by 12 bases; unmatched bases: 8. CDR3 length: 14 amino acids. The CDR3 spells CASSLVGTGPRQFF. The CDR3, as DNA: TGTGCCAGCAGCTTAGTAGGGACAGGCCCGCGGCAGTTCTTC.

V and J are TRBV6-4 and TRBJ2-1; TRBD2 agrees at 9 bases. Germline V gene sequence: CDR1 MRHNA, CDR2 SNTAGT. This CDR3 has 15 amino acids. After removal of 3 bases from V and 8 bases from J, the junction contained 8 bases not matched to a gene. For the CDR3, the DNA is TGTGCCAGCAGTGATCGGGAGCGGGGGGCGGATGAGCAGTTCTTC. Its protein product is CASSDRERGADEQFF.

This clone was recorded only once. The chain links TRBV27 to TRBJ2-5; tentatively, D is TRBD1 (6 bases). V dropped 4 bases and J dropped 4 bases, with 13 bases sitting between them. CDR3 length equals 14 residues. Germline CDR1 reads MNHEY; CDR2 reads SMNVEV (reference sequence). CDR3: CASSSTGIGETQYF. CDR3 coding DNA: TGTGCCAGCAGTTCCACAGGGATAGGAGAGACCCAGTACTTC.

The V call is TRBV10-3, the J call TRBJ1-4; D is perhaps TRBD1 (6 bases). The germline CDR1 and CDR2 sequences are ENHRY and SYGVKD. The CDR3 is 13 residues long. Deletions cut 6 bases from V and 3 bases from J, with 8 bases between. Here the CDR3 reads CAIRGQANEKLFF. The DNA for the CDR3 is TGTGCCATCAGGGGACAAGCTAATGAAAAACTGTTTTTT.

This clone appeared a single time. The J gene is TRBJ2-1, the V gene TRBV2; D is uncertain. This CDR3 is built from 11 residues. Between the trimmed V and J ends, which lost 6 bases and 12 bases, there was a span of 12 bases. The V gene's germline CDR1 is SNHLY and CDR2 FYNNEI. CDR3 loop: CASRRILGQFF. DNA of the CDR3: TGTGCCAGCAGGAGGATACTTGGGCAGTTCTTC.

This clone occurred a few times. A read error may account for a junction end that differs from germline. This chain uses TRBV6-4 with TRBJ1-4, with D perhaps matching TRBD1 (5 bases). The CDR3 runs 14 residues. CDR1 is MRHNA and CDR2 is SNTAGT in the germline V gene. This CDR3 reads CASNRRGSGGKTVF. The CDR3 nucleotides read TGTGCCAGCAATCGACGGGGGTCCGGGGGAAAAACTGTTTTT.

The chain employs TRBV5-1 and TRBJ1-2; no clear D. CDR3 length: 13 residues. The V end lost 0 bases, the J end lost 8 bases, and 11 bases lay between the germline ends. The germline gives CDR1 SGHRS, CDR2 YFSETQ. The CDR3 sequence is CASSLDGPSGYTF. The DNA for the CDR3 is TGCGCCAGCAGCTTGGATGGTCCGAGCGGCTACACCTTC.

In its sample, this clone was seen once. The chain employs TRBV25-1 and TRBJ1-5; D is perhaps TRBD1 (5 bases). Germline V gives CDR1 MGHDK, CDR2 SYGVNS. This CDR3 spans 16 amino acids. V lost 0 bases, J lost 4 bases, and 13 bases lay in between. CDR3 coding DNA: TGTGCCAGCAGTGAATACGGACCGGGGGGGAATCAGCCCCAGCATTTT. It is translated as CASSEYGPGGNQPQHF.

The chain uses TRBV2 and TRBJ2-5; 8 bases fit TRBD1. Germline lookup yields CDR1 SNHLY and CDR2 FYNNEI. V trimming: 4 bases; J trimming: 5 bases; junction bases outside the gene matches: 6. The CDR3 is 14 amino acids. The CDR3 spells CASSVGTGGETQYF. The DNA of the CDR3 is TGTGCCAGCAGTGTGGGGACAGGTGGCGAGACCCAGTACTTC.

This clone was found once. The chain combines TRBV5-1 with TRBJ1-1, with D unresolved. V was shortened by 6 bases and J by 11 bases, with 14 bases between the two germline ends. The CDR3 has 11 amino acids. Germline loops: CDR1 SGHRS, CDR2 YFSETQ. The CDR3 sequence: CASTGGGSAFF. The CDR3 DNA reads as TGCGCCAGCACTGGAGGTGGTTCGGCTTTCTTT.

The chain carries TRBV27 and TRBJ1-1, with D possibly being TRBD1 (6 bases). The CDR3 covers 14 residues. The V end lost 0 bases, the J end lost 10 bases, and 15 bases lay between the germline ends. The V gene's germline CDR1 is MNHEY and CDR2 SMNVEV (reference sequence). The CDR3 DNA follows: TGTGCCAGCAGTTTATCGAAGGGGGAGGGGCGAGCTTTCTTT. Encoded protein: CASSLSKGEGRAFF.

The rearrangement links TRBV7-9 to TRBJ1-1; TRBD1 aligns across 8 bases. The CDR3 is 15 amino acids. V lost 7 bases to trimming and J lost 1 base; unmatched junction nucleotides: 8. In germline, CDR1 is SEHNR, CDR2 FQNEAQ (reference sequence). The CDR3: CASTLPGGENTEAFF. The CDR3 DNA follows: TGTGCCAGCACCCTACCAGGGGGCGAGAACACTGAAGCTTTCTTT.

The J gene is TRBJ2-1, the V gene TRBV5-1; 7 nucleotides agree with TRBD2. V lost 2 bases, J lost 6 bases, and 5 bases stayed unmatched. Germline CDR1 SGHRS, CDR2 YFSETQ. CDR3 length: 14 residues. The chain's CDR3 is CASSLAGIGNEQFF. Here the CDR3 DNA reads TGCGCCAGCAGCTTAGCGGGGATCGGCAATGAGCAGTTCTTC.

The CDR3 here is CASRLAGGLRETQYF. The CDR3 DNA is TGCGCCAGCCGACTAGCGGGAGGGCTCAGAGAGACCCAGTACTTC. V gene TRBV5-1 combines with J gene TRBJ2-5; 14 bases match TRBD2. V lost 7 bases, J lost 4 bases, and 6 bases stayed unmatched. The CDR3 runs to 15 residues. CDR1 SGHRS and CDR2 YFSETQ come from the germline V gene.

The V and J genes are TRBV7-3 and TRBJ1-2; D may be TRBD1 (6 bases). Per the germline V gene, CDR1 is SGHTA and CDR2 is FQGTGA. Trimming cost V 3 bases and J 0 bases, with 8 bases left between them. The length of the CDR3 is 14 residues. The CDR3, as DNA: TGTGCCAGCAGCTTGGACAGTTCTAACTATGGCTACACCTTC. Protein sequence: CASSLDSSNYGYTF.

The chain has TRBV30 and TRBJ1-4; a possible D gene is TRBD1 (5 bases). This CDR3 has 15 residues. Per the germline V gene, CDR1 is GTSNPN and CDR2 is SVGIG (reference sequence). V lost 0 bases and J lost 8, with 16 bases in between. The CDR3 bases are TGTGCCTGGAGTGTACTGGGCAGGGCAGGCGAAAAACTGTTTTTT. It encodes CAWSVLGRAGEKLFF.

This chain connects TRBV5-1 to TRBJ1-2; D unresolved. This CDR3 has 14 residues. V was cut by 0 bases and J by 8 bases, with 14 bases left in between. In germline, CDR1 is SGHRS, CDR2 YFSETQ. The CDR3 bases are TGCGCCAGCAGCTTGGTTCCCCCCTGGCGGGGCTACACCTTC. Its translation: CASSLVPPWRGYTF.

The V call is TRBV9, the J call TRBJ2-1, with 9 positions matching TRBD2. The CDR3 is made up of 18 amino acids. V was pared by 0 bases and J by 6 bases, with 13 bases of the junction left unmatched. Germline V lookup: CDR1 SGDLS, CDR2 YYNGEE. The CDR3 here is CASSVDDILAGGTNEQFF. CDR3 nucleotide sequence: TGTGCCAGCAGCGTAGATGATATTCTGGCGGGGGGGACCAATGAGCAGTTCTTC.

The sample holds one count of this clone. This chain connects TRBV5-5 to TRBJ1-4; D not certain. V was pared by 5 bases and J by 4 bases, with 12 bases between. Per germline, CDR1 SGHKS and CDR2 YYEKEE (reference sequence). The CDR3 has 14 residues. DNA for the CDR3: TGTGCCAGCAGTTATCCCGGGATTAATGAAAAACTGTTTTTT. Its protein product is CASSYPGINEKLFF. The full variable domain, its missing parts supplied by reference TRBV5-5 and TRBJ1-4, is DAGVTQSPTHLIKTRGQQVTLRCSPISGHKSVSWYQQVLGQGPQFIFQYYEKEERGRGNFPDRFSARQFPNYSSELNVNALLLGDSALYLCASSYPGINEKLFFGSGTQLSVL.

This clone was seen a few times. V and J are TRBV10-3 and TRBJ2-7, with 7 bases lining up with TRBD2. The V gene end was trimmed by 2 bases and the J gene end by 3 bases; junction bases not matched to a gene: 13. The CDR3 length is 17 residues. The germline V gene encodes CDR1 ENHRY and CDR2 SYGVKD. The CDR3 loop is CAISEGGKGPSGYEQYF. CDR3 DNA sequence: TGTGCCATCAGTGAGGGGGGTAAGGGCCCTAGCGGCTACGAGCAGTACTTC.

The chain couples TRBV28 to TRBJ2-1; a weak D match, TRBD2 (6 bases). The V gene's germline CDR1 is MDHEN and CDR2 SYDVKM. The CDR3 loop spans 12 amino acids. V lost 5 bases and J 4 bases, leaving 6 bases between the germline ends. CDR3 coding DNA: TGTGCCAGCAGTCTAGCGTACAATGAGCAGTTCTTC. Translated, it gives CASSLAYNEQFF.

This chain connects TRBV6-5 to TRBJ1-3; the D gene is possibly TRBD1 (6 bases). Per germline, CDR1 MNHEY and CDR2 SVGAGI. The CDR3 length is 13 residues. Trimming cost V 6 bases and J 3 bases, with 9 bases left between them. In DNA, the CDR3 is TGTGCCAGCAGGAACAGGGATGGAAACACCATATATTTT. Its protein is CASRNRDGNTIYF.

CDR3 DNA sequence: TGTGCCAGCAGGAGAGGGAGCTCCTACGAGCAGTACTTC. It is translated as CASRRGSSYEQYF. The chain couples TRBV28 to TRBJ2-7; D is perhaps TRBD2 (5 bases). The CDR3 extends over 13 amino acids. Trimming cost V 6 bases and J 0 bases, with 9 bases left between them. The V gene's germline CDR1 is MDHEN and CDR2 SYDVKM.

This clone is a singleton in its sample. V gene TRBV20-1 combines with J gene TRBJ2-1; no reliable D call. The CDR3 extends over 11 amino acids. V was cut by 3 bases and J by 10 bases, with 10 bases left in between. Looked up from germline, CDR1 is DFQATT and CDR2 is SNEGSKA (reference sequence). This CDR3 reads CSARRSAEQFF. The CDR3 DNA is TGCAGTGCTAGGCGTAGTGCCGAGCAGTTCTTC.

This chain joins TRBV19 and TRBJ2-3, with 8 positions matching TRBD2. This CDR3 comprises 14 residues. Trimming cost V 6 bases and J 5 bases; bases outside gene matches: 7. Germline assignment: CDR1 LNHDA and CDR2 SQIVND (reference sequence). CDR3 residues: CASRPAGVGDTQYF. In DNA form, the CDR3 reads TGTGCCAGTAGGCCAGCGGGGGTAGGAGATACGCAGTATTTT.

The V call is TRBV15, the J call TRBJ2-7, with 12 bases lining up with TRBD2. Germline lookup yields CDR1 LNHNV and CDR2 YYDKDF (reference sequence). The CDR3 loop spans 16 amino acids. V lost 5 bases, J lost 4 bases, and 9 bases stayed unmatched. CDR3 sequence: CATSPGGTSGRYEQYF. As DNA, the CDR3 is TGTGCCACCAGCCCTGGGGGGACTAGCGGGCGGTACGAGCAGTACTTC.

The rearrangement joins TRBV27 to TRBJ2-3; TRBD2 agrees at 8 bases. There are 16 residues in the CDR3. Germline V CDR1 and CDR2: MNHEY, SMNVEV (reference sequence). After removal of 2 bases from V and 5 bases from J, the junction contained 9 bases not matched to a gene. CDR3 coding DNA: TGTGCCAGCAGTTTACAGAGCGGGAGTTTTAAAGATACGCAGTATTTT. Its translation is CASSLQSGSFKDTQYF.

The gene calls are TRBV4-3 and TRBJ2-1, with TRBD1 matching over 11 bases. From germline, CDR1 is LGHNA and CDR2 YSLEER. The V and J ends lost 1 base and 5 bases, in that order; junction bases with no gene match: 7. The CDR3 length is 17 residues. This CDR3 reads CASSQVTPGQGDNEQFF. Here the CDR3 DNA reads TGCGCCAGCAGCCAAGTCACCCCGGGACAGGGGGACAATGAGCAGTTCTTC.

J is TRBJ2-5 and V is TRBV27; TRBD1 matches at 8 bases. This CDR3 has 13 residues. Trimming cost V 6 bases and J 1 base; bases outside gene matches: 1. Germline CDR1 reads MNHEY; CDR2 reads SMNVEV (reference sequence). CDR3 in DNA: TGTGCCAGCAGCGACAGGGGCCAAGAGACCCAGTACTTC. This sequence encodes CASSDRGQETQYF.